This T cell receptor beta chain was sequenced in a study of CD4 T cells in relation to SARS-CoV-2 and coronaviruses. TCRdb keeps only in-frame clones here, not all; method: immunoSEQ multiplex PCR. This table holds around 22,000 clones, roughly 80% found once. Regarding this clone: The antigen remains unidentified.

Deletions cut 7 bases from V and 6 bases from J, with 8 bases between. The CDR3 has 12 amino acids. Germline assignment: CDR1 SGHRS and CDR2 YFSETQ. The unexposed donors gave CD4+ T cells in 2011-2018, prior to COVID-19. CD4+ T cells were isolated from the cells after roughly 11 days of culture. PBMCs were plated at roughly 2.1 million per well in IL-2-containing medium. This TCR was sampled from a human donor in good health. The sample taken for sequencing was CD4+ T cells from PBMCs, cultured in vitro. V and J are TRBV5-1 and TRBJ1-6; D gene unclear. CDR3 region: CASSSINSPLHF. CDR3 coding DNA: TGCGCCAGCTCTAGCATTAATTCACCCCTCCACTTT.